Here is one T cell receptor (beta chain) with its context. Its antigen is not known. This CDR3 contains 17 residues. Per the germline V gene, CDR1 is MNHEY and CDR2 is SMNVEV (reference sequence). V lost 5 bases and J lost 3; bases outside the gene matches: 13. The data originate from a study of early stage breast cancer tumors. Points from the study as a whole: Tumors had around 2.5-fold higher T cell density than normal breast. Functional markers like CD4, CD8 and FOXP3 were missed in bulk sequencing. Most shared enriched TCRB sequences were commonly generated ones.

Blood replicates held 0.5 ug DNA, tumor or normal breast roughly 1.5 ug, two each. The method was immunoSEQ multiplex PCR; TCRdb's version includes in-frame clones alone and lacks a portion of them. There are under 45,000 clones in the sample; about 78% occur only once, and roughly 6.8% lies in the top ten. Sequenced sample: blood. The V call is TRBV27, the J call TRBJ1-5; the match to TRBD1 covers 7 bases. The clonotype originates from a person aged 45 to 59 with breast cancer. For the CDR3, the DNA is TGTGCCAGCAGTGGAAGGGAACAGGGGAGGAACAATCAGCCCCAGCATTTT. Its protein product is CASSGREQGRNNQPQHF.